These T cell receptor beta chains were read from a single sample in a study of beta chain features in type 1 diabetes. Sequenced by immunoSEQ multiplex PCR; TCRdb stores in-frame clones only, minus some. The data hold 300,000 to 400,000 clones, with about 10% observed a single time. Sequencing was done on a sample of central memory CD4+ T cells from blood. Receptors were obtained from a man aged 25-45 years with type 1 diabetes. Both conserved end residues are part of each CDR3. D genes are given only for firm matches.

J	D	V	CDR3
TRBJ1-2	TRBD1	TRBV19	CASQTGDGLYGYTF
TRBJ1-2	-	TRBV12-5	CASGLAEGNRDRYGYTF
TRBJ2-2	-	TRBV6-5	CASYFLTGELFF
TRBJ2-5	-	TRBV5-5	CASSLNGETQYF
TRBJ2-1	-	TRBV4-1	CASSQSWQGYNEQFF
TRBJ2-1	TRBD2	TRBV11-2	CASSLGGGGSYNEQFF
TRBJ2-7	TRBD1	TRBV30	CAWSVQTGSSEQYF
TRBJ1-2	-	TRBV10-3	CAISEDGNYGYTF
TRBJ1-2	-	TRBV23-1	CASSQSLKGDPGSGYTF
TRBJ2-3	-	TRBV14	CASSPQAIRTDTQYF
TRBJ1-2	TRBD1	TRBV28	CASSPGGWSYGYTF
TRBJ2-7	-	TRBV6-5	CASSYSIKRYYEQYF
TRBJ1-1	-	TRBV11-2	CASSLNPAMNTEAFF
TRBJ2-3	TRBD2	TRBV5-1	CASSWGGRTRSTDTQYF
TRBJ2-7	-	TRBV7-9	CASSALGQTYEQYF
TRBJ2-1	-	TRBV7-2	CASSFDEHRNNEQFF
-	-	TRBV4-2	CASSQDDRSSYEQYF
TRBJ2-4	TRBD2	TRBV19	CASSPGLGGYIQYF
TRBJ1-2	TRBD1	TRBV5-4	CASSQPGQGANYGYTF
TRBJ2-3	-	TRBV5-1	CASRLQATYTDTQYF
TRBJ1-2	TRBD1	TRBV5-1	CASSLVTGGRDGYTF
TRBJ2-2	-	TRBV7-2	CASSFQGGTGELFF
TRBJ2-2	TRBD1	TRBV5-5	CASSFQTGANTGELFF
TRBJ2-1	TRBD1	TRBV7-2	CASSWTGGGEYEQFF
TRBJ2-5	TRBD2	TRBV6-5	CASSYSASGKETQYF
TRBJ2-7	TRBD1	TRBV18	CASSPLSGTGSNEQYF
TRBJ2-3	TRBD1	TRBV6-4	CASSTRQGVGGDTQYF
TRBJ2-2	-	TRBV10-3	CAISESGGRDTGELFF
TRBJ2-7	-	TRBV27	CASSLEGGGYEQYF
TRBJ2-1	-	TRBV6-5	CARAGSYNEQFF
TRBJ2-3	-	TRBV5-1	CASSYLAPDTQYF
TRBJ2-1	-	TRBV6-6	CASSPAGAAYNEQFF
TRBJ2-7	TRBD2	TRBV7-3	CASSSGTSGRTTYEQYF
TRBJ1-5	-	TRBV19	CASSRQGNQPQHF
TRBJ2-5	-	TRBV5-1	CASTLELGTQYF
TRBJ1-5	-	TRBV19	CASSIAGGGDQPQHF
TRBJ2-1	-	TRBV5-1	CASSLSWGSNEQFF
TRBJ2-7	TRBD2	TRBV27	CASSFASGRSYEQYF
TRBJ2-3	-	TRBV29-1	CSVAEGTSTDTQYF
TRBJ2-7	TRBD2	TRBV15	CATGRASGKYEQYF
TRBJ1-1	-	TRBV10-3	CAISESPGTNTEAFF
TRBJ2-7	TRBD1	TRBV4-1	CASSQESRGQASYEQYF
TRBJ2-7	-	TRBV28	CASSEGYEQYF
TRBJ1-1	-	TRBV29-1	CSVIWTNTEAFF
TRBJ1-2	-	TRBV30	CACPHKGNSYGYTF
TRBJ2-5	-	TRBV29-1	CSVDGRQGSGETQYF
TRBJ1-1	-	TRBV6-1	CASSEGQSNTEAFF
TRBJ2-5	-	TRBV6-5	CASSYSGVGETQYF
TRBJ2-7	TRBD1	TRBV25-1	CASSEGQGAYEQYF
TRBJ2-7	TRBD1	TRBV6-6	CASQLGTGGTEQYF
TRBJ1-2	TRBD1	TRBV7-8	CASSEVTGTGVGYTF
TRBJ2-1	TRBD2	TRBV28	CASSLSEREGLWENEQFF